This TCR beta chain came from a study of blood T cell repertoires in COVID-19. Assignment of participants to cohorts was predicated upon participant-reported clinical history. J gave up 11 bases and V 6 bases, and 7 bases lay outside the gene matches. The CDR3 sequence is 12 residues long. Per the germline V gene, CDR1 is MNHEY and CDR2 is SMNVEV (reference sequence). Assay: immunoSEQ multiplex PCR; the TCRdb copy retains only in-frame clones and omits some. The sample yields 350,000 to 400,000 clones, about 89% seen once. Sequencing used PBMCs or T cells enriched from blood (not recorded which). The rearrangement links TRBV27 to TRBJ1-1; 9 nucleotides agree with TRBD1. The sequence was collected from a woman between 40 and 50 years old who had been exposed to COVID-19. In DNA form, the CDR3 reads TGTGCCAGCAGGGACAGGGGAAGAGACGCTTTCTTT. Encoded protein: CASRDRGRDAFF.